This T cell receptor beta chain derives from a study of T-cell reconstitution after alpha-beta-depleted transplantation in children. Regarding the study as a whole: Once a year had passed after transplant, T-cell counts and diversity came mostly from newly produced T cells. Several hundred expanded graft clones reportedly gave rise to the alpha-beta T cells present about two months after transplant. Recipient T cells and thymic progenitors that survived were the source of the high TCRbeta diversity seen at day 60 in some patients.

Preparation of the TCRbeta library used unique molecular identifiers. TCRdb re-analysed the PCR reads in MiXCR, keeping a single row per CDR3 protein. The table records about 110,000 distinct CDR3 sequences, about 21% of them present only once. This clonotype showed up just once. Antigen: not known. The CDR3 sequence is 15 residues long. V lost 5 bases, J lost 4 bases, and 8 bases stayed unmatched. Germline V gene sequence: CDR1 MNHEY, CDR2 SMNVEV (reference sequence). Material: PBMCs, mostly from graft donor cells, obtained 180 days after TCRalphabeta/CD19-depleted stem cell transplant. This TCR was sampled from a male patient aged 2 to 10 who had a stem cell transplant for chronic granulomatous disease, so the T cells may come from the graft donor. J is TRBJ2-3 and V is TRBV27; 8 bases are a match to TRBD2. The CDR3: CASSPQRERPDTQYF. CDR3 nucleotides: TGTGCCAGCAGTCCGCAGCGGGAGCGGCCAGATACGCAGTATTTT.